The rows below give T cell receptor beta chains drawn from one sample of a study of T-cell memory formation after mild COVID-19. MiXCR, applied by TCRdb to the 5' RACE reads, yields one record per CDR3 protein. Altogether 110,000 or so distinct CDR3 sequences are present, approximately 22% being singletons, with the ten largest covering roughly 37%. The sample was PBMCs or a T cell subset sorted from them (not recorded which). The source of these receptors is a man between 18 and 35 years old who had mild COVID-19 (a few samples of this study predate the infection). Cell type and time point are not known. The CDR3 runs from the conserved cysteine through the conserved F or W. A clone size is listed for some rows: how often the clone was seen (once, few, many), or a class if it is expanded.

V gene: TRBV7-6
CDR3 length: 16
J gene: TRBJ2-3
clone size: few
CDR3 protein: CASGTWAFSYADTQYF

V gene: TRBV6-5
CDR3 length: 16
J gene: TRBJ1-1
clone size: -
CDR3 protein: CASSPVSEASATEAFF

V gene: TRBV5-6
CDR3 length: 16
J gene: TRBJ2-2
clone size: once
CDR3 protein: CASSRPLSLVSGELFF

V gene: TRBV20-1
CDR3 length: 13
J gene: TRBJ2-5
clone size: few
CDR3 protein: CSARARNQETQYF

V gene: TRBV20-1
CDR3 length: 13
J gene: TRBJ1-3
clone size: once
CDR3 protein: CSARAGSGNTIYF

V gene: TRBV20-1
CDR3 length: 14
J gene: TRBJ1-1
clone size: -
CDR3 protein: CSAGGGSSDTEAFF

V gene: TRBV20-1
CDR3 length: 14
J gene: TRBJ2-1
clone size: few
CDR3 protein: CSARRGLGYNEQFF

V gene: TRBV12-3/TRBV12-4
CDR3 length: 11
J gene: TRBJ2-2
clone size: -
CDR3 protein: CATLGTGELFF

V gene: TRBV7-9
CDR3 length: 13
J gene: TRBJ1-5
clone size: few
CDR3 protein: CASSLTGVQPQHF

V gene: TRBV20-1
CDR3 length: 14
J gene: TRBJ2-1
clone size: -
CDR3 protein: CSAPGQVRFNEQFF

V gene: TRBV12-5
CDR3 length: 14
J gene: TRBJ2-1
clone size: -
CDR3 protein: CASGVTGTYNEQFF

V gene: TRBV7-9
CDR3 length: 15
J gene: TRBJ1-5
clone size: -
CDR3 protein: CASRPLDRGFQPQHF

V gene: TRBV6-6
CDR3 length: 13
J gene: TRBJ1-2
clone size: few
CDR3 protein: CASRDGGLDGYTF

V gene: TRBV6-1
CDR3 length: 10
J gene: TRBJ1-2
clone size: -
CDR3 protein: CASAFYGYTF

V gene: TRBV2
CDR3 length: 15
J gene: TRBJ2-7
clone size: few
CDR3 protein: CASTPRRDRGNEQYF

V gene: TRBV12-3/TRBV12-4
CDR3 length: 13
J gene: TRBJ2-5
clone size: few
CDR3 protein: CASSPASLGTQYF

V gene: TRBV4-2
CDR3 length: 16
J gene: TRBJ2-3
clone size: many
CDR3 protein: CASSQDQGLGADTQYF

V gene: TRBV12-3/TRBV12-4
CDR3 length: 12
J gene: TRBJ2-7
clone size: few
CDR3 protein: CASSFGAHEQYF

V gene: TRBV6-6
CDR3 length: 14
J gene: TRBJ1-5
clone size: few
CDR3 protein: CAIRQPYSNQPQHF

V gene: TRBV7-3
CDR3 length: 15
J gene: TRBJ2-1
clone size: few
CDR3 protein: CASSPASGGADEQFF

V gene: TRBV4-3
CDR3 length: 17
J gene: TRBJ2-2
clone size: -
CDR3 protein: CASSPRGWGQKAGELFF

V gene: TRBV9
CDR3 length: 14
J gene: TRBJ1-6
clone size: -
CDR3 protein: CASSVDQGDSPLHF

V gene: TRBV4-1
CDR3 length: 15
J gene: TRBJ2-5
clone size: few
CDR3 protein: CASSQVPGGRETQYF

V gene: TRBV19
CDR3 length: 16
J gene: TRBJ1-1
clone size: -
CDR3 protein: CASINHWEGMNTEAFF

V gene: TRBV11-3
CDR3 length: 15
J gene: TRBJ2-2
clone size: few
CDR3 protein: CASSSRDKNTGELFF

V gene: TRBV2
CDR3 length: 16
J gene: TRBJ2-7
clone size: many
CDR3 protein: CASSEFVELRLGEQYF

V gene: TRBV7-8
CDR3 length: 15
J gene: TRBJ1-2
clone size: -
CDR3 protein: CASSLGAADNYGYTF

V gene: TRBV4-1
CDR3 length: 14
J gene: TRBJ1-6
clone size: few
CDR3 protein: CASSHIGLESPLHF

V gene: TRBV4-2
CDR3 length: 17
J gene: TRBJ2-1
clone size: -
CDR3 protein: CASSPYPRGKVYNEQFF

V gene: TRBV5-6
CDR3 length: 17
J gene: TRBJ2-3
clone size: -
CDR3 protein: CASSLVRTQAYTDTQYF

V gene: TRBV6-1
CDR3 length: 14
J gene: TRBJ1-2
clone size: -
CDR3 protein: CASSELGLDYGYTF

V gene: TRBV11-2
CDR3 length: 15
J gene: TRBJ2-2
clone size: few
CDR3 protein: CASSSGVAGPGELFF

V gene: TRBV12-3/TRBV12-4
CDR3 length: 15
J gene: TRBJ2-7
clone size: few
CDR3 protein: CASSLGGTGTYEQYF

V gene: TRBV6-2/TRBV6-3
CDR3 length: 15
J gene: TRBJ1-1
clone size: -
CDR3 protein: CASSYNAGLNTEAFF

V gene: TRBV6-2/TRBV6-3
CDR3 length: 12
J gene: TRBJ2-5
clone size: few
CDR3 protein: CASSYSPETQYF

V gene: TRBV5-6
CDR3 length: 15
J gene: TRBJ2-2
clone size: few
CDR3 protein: CASSYATSGTGELFF